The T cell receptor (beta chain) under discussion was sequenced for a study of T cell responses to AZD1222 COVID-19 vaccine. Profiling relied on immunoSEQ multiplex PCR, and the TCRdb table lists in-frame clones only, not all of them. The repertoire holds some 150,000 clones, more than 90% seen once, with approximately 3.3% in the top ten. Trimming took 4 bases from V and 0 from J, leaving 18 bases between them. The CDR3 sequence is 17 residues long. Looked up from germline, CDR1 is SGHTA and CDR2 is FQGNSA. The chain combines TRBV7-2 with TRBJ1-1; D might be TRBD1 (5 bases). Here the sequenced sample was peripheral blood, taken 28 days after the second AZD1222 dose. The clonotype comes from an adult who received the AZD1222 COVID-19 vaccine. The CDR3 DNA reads TGTGCCAGCAGCTCCGGGACCCGGAGCACCATGAACACTGAAGCTTTCTTT. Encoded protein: CASSSGTRSTMNTEAFF.